This entry lists 5 T cell receptor beta chains sequenced from one sample in a study of preoperative IRX-2 immunotherapy in early breast cancer. Indicated treatment: preoperative locoregional IRX-2 cytokine immunotherapy. Produced via immunoSEQ multiplex PCR; TCRdb's table is partial and in-frame only. The repertoire holds approximately 100,000 clones, roughly 90% seen once, with approximately 2% in the top ten. The sample was tumor tissue, taken after IRX-2 immunotherapy. Source of these receptors: a human donor with breast cancer.

The J gene is TRBJ2-2, the V gene TRBV7-7; no firm D call. The CDR3 length is 15 residues. Germline V CDR1 and CDR2: SSHAT, FNYEAQ (reference sequence). The V and J ends lost 5 bases and 6 bases respectively, with 16 bases between them. The CDR3 bases are TGTGCCAGCAGCCAACAGTCGGCTGCCGCCGGGGAGCTGTTTTTT. Translating it yields CASSQQSAAAGELFF.

The chain combines TRBV2 with TRBJ1-5; D is possibly TRBD1 (5 bases). Deletions cut 8 bases from V and 5 bases from J, with 13 bases between. The germline CDR1 and CDR2 sequences are SNHLY and FYNNEI. CDR3 size: 13 residues. In DNA, the CDR3 is TGTGCCAGCTGCAGGGATGAAGATCAGCCCCAGCATTTT. Translation gives CASCRDEDQPQHF. Looking up the rest from reference TRBV2 and TRBJ1-5 gives the full variable domain: EPEVTQTPSHQVTQMGQEVILRCVPISNHLYFYWYRQILGQKVEFLVSFYNNEISEKSEIFDDQFSVERPDGSNFTLKIRSTKLEDSAMYFCASCRDEDQPQHFGDGTRLSIL.

The sample holds one count of this clone. This chain connects TRBV1 to TRBJ1-2. TRBV1 counts as a pseudogene. The CDR3 has 15 amino acids. CDR3 nucleotides: TGCGCCAGCAGCACCCGACGGAAGCCACACTATGGCTACACCTTC. Its protein product is CASSTRRKPHYGYTF.

The genes are TRBV14 and TRBJ1-5, with D maybe TRBD1 (5 bases). Per germline, CDR1 SGHDN and CDR2 FVKESK. The ends were cut back, 4 bases at V and 7 bases at J, with 17 bases in the middle. The CDR3 extends over 15 amino acids. DNA for the CDR3: TGTGCCAGCAGCCTCTCGGGGCAGAGAGGCCAGCCCCAGCATTTT. Encoded protein: CASSLSGQRGQPQHF.

This chain connects TRBV7-1 to TRBJ2-2, with D possibly TRBD1 on 6 matching bases. TRBV7-1 is identified as an open reading frame with a role that is uncertain. V was cut by 4 bases and J by 5 bases, with 23 bases left in between. CDR3 size: 18 residues. The CDR3 loop reads CASSWPLSDRYRTGELFF. The CDR3 DNA reads as TGTGCCAGCAGCTGGCCATTGTCCGACAGGTATCGGACCGGGGAGCTGTTTTTT.